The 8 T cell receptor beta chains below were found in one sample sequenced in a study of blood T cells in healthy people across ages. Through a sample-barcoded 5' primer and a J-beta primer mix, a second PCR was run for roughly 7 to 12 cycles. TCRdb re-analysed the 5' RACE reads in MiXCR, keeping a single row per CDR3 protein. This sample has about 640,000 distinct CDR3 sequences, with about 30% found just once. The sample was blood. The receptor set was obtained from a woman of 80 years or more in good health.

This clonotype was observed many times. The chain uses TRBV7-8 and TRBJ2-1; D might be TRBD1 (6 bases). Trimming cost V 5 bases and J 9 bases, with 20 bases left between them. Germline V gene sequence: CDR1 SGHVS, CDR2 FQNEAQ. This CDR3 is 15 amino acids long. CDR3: CASSVEETGMAEQFF. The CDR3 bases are TGTGCCAGCAGCGTAGAAGAGACAGGAATGGCTGAGCAGTTCTTC.

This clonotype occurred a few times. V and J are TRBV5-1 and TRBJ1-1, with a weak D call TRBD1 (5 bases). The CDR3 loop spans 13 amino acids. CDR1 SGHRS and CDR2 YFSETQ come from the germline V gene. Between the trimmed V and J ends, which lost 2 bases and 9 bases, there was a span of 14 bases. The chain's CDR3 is CASSLASGGQAFF. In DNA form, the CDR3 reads TGCGCCAGCAGCTTAGCCTCGGGGGGACAAGCTTTCTTT.

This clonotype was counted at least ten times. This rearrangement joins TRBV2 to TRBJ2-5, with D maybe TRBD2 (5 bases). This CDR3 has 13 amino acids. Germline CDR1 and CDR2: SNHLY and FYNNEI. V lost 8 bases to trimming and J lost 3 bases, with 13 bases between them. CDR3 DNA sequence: TGTGCCAGCGCCGGCTGGGGAGAAGAGACCCAGTACTTC. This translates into CASAGWGEETQYF.

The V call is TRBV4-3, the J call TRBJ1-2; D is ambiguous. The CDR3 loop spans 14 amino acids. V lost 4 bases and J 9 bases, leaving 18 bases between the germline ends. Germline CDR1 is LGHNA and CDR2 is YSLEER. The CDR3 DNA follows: TGCGCCAGCAGCCTTCATACAGAGGATTATAGCTACACCTTC. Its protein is CASSLHTEDYSYTF.

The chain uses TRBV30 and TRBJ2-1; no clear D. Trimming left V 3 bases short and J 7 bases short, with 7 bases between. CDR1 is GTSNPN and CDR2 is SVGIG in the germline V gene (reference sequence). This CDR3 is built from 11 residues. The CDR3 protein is CAWSTRNEQFF. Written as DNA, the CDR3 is TGTGCCTGGAGCACCCGGAATGAGCAGTTCTTC.

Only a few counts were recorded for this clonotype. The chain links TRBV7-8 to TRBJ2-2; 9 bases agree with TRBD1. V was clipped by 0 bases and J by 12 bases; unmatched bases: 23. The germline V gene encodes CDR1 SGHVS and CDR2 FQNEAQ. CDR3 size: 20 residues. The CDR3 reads CASSLATINKDRGLIGKLFF. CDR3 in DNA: TGTGCCAGCAGCTTAGCAACCATTAACAAGGACAGGGGCTTGATTGGGAAGCTGTTTTTT.

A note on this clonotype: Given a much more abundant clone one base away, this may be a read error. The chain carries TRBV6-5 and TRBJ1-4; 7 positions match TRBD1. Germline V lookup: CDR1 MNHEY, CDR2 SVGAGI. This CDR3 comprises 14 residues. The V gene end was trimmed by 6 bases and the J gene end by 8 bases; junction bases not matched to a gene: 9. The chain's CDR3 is CASSGGTAGEKLFF. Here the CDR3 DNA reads TGTGCCAGCAGCGGGGGGACAGCGGGGGAAAAACTGTTTTTT.

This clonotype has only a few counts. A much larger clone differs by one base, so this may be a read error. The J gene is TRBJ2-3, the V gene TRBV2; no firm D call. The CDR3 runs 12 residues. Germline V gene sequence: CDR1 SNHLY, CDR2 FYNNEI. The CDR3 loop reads CVSTSRGDTQYF. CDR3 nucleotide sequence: TGTGTCAGCACGAGTAGAGGAGATACGCAGTATTTT.